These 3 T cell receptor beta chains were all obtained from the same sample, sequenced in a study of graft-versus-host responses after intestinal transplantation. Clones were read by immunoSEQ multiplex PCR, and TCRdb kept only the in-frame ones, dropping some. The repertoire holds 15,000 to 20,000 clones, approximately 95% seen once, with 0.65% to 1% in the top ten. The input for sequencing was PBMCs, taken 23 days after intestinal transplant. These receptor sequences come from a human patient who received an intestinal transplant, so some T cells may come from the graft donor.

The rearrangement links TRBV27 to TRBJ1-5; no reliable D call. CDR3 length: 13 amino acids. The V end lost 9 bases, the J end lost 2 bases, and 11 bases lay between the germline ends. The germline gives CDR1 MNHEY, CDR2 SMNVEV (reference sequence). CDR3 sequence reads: CASGLVGNQPQHF. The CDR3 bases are TGTGCCAGTGGCTTGGTAGGCAATCAGCCCCAGCATTTT.

CDR3 nucleotides: TGTGCCAGCAGTTTCGGGGACGGCAATCAGCCCCAGCATTTT. This codes for CASSFGDGNQPQHF. The chain carries TRBV27 and TRBJ1-5; weak D call: TRBD1 (5 bases). Germline CDR1 MNHEY, CDR2 SMNVEV (reference sequence). V was trimmed by 3 bases and J by 2 bases, leaving 8 bases between them. The CDR3 has 14 residues.

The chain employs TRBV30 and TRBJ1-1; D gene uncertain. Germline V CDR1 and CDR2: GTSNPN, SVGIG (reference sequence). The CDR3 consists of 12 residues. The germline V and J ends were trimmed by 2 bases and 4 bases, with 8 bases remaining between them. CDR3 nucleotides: TGTGCCTGGAGTTTGACTGGCACTGAAGCTTTCTTT. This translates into CAWSLTGTEAFF.